This TCR beta chain was sequenced in a study of breast tumors, draining lymph nodes, adjacent tissues. Study-level findings and limits: Luminal-like breast cancer showed significantly higher tumor–nontumor repertoire similarity than basal-like. Tumor T cell lymph node origin was a supported hypothesis, not proven. Data fit most tumor T cells coming from lymph node, expanding in tumor.

The sample holds many counts of this clonotype. Antigen unknown. TCRdb re-analysed the multiplex PCR reads in MiXCR, keeping a single row per CDR3 protein. The sample holds approximately 190,000 distinct CDR3 sequences, roughly 29% seen once. Per the germline V gene, CDR1 is SGDLS and CDR2 is YYNGEE. The CDR3 contains 13 residues. V gave up 0 bases and J gave up 8 bases, with 9 bases separating them. The lymph nodes were axillary draining lymph nodes from breast cancer patients. The chain recombines TRBV9 with TRBJ2-1; D not resolved. This receptor was identified in a female donor with breast cancer. Some clones in this sample may be carry-over from other donors' samples. Sequencing was performed on axillary lymph node tissue. CDR3 protein: CASSVDSGDEQFF. The CDR3 coding sequence is TGTGCCAGCAGCGTAGACTCGGGCGATGAGCAGTTCTTC.